This T cell receptor (beta chain) was identified during a study of blood T cell repertoires in COVID-19. The overall study: The United States, Italy and Spain were the sources of the acute and convalescent COVID-19 samples. The cDNA or gDNA used as material had been derived from T cells, B-cell-depleted T cells, or PBMCs.

Per the original data handling: Amplification from reference gene primers served as the basis for estimated nucleated cell counts. Profiling relied on immunoSEQ multiplex PCR, and the TCRdb table lists in-frame clones only, not all of them. D and trimming come from the DNA, and the V and J calls and clone size come from that table. Of hundreds of thousands of clones listed, about 89% are singletons. Sequenced input: peripheral blood. This TCR derives from a woman in her thirties with COVID-19, enrolled during active disease.

The CDR3 DNA follows: TGTGCCAGCAGCTTCCCCCCCCATGGGAAGGACACCTACGAGCAGTACTTC. Translating gives CASSFPPHGKDTYEQYF. J is TRBJ2-7 and V is TRBV7-9, with D possibly matching TRBD1 (5 bases). The V and J ends lost 3 bases and 2 bases respectively, with 20 bases between them. Germline V gives CDR1 SEHNR, CDR2 FQNEAQ (reference sequence). The CDR3 sequence is 17 residues long.